This TCR beta chain was documented in a study of OX40 agonist ivuxolimab in advanced cancers. Study context: In this cohort, patients received ivuxolimab, an agonistic anti-OX40 (CD134) antibody. Intravenous ivuxolimab was administered to patients every 2 weeks at 0.01 to 10 mg/kg. One hepatocellular carcinoma and a couple of cutaneous melanoma patients partially responded.

This CDR3 contains 16 residues. The V end lost 1 base, the J end lost 1 base, and 13 bases lay between the germline ends. Sequencing used immunoSEQ multiplex PCR; TCRdb keeps in-frame clones, though not all of them. The sample has approximately 64,000 clones, 65% to 90% seen once. This clonotype was sampled from an adult with an advanced solid tumor such as melanoma, head and neck, liver or kidney cancer. This sample comprised CD4+ or CD8+ T cells sorted from blood, obtained in a trial of the OX40 agonist ivuxolimab. The chain employs TRBV23-1 and TRBJ1-1; weak D call: TRBD1 (6 bases). TRBV23-1 has ORF status, its function being uncertain. The CDR3 region has the DNA TGCGCCAGCAGTCAATTGGGGACACCTTCGAACACTGAAGCTTTCTTT. This gives the protein CASSQLGTPSNTEAFF.